Below, one T cell receptor (beta chain) is given with its context. This clone was observed a few times. The clone's antigen remains unknown. Per-nucleotide qualities are absent, and no much larger clonotype sits a single base away. This specimen belongs to a study of beta chain features in type 1 diabetes (dated by TCRdb to 2017 to 2018). For the wider study: Mean age, gender distribution, total cell number and subset yield did not differ between patients and healthy donors. Regulatory and stem cell-like memory subsets were isolated from only 8 patients and roughly 8 healthy donors, whereas naive and central memory subsets came from all 30 or so donors. In the study, recently diagnosed type 1 diabetes patients and matched healthy donors were compared on the TCRB repertoires of their sorted circulating CD4+ T cell subsets. Across all samples, 107,917,701 sorted cells were examined, and cell number per subset correlated strongly with RNA yield. Points the paper makes about the study in general: Only small numbers of individuals were included in the HLA sub-analyses, which left unresolved whether HLA type had any influence on TCRB rearrangement. Naive, central memory and regulatory TCRB repertoires appeared to be more alike among patients than among healthy donors. In all four CD4+ subsets, TCRB CDR3 length was moderately but significantly shorter in type 1 diabetes patients. Because cDNA was sequenced instead of genomic DNA, activated cells with high expression could be over-represented, although the groups did not differ in activation or CD3 levels. At VDJ recombination sites, type 1 diabetes patients had fewer insertions and more deleted nucleotides, which implies abnormalities in thymic rearrangement. PCR might favor shorter templates, but patient and control samples were amplified and corrected together, so any skew would affect both groups equally.

All of the isolated RNA was reverse transcribed with the High Capacity cDNA Reverse Transcription Kit, so expressed TCRB transcripts were sequenced. Naive, central memory and regulatory T cell samples underwent deep immunoSEQ sequencing, averaging about 3.57 million total reads per sample. After sorted cells were lysed in RLT buffer, RNA was extracted with DNase-treated RNeasy Micro or Mini kits, with the choice depending on cell number. To prevent cross-contamination, each cell subset was processed individually, whereas patient and healthy donor samples were processed jointly. The immunoSEQ multiplex PCR was used to amplify TCRB sequences from cDNA, yielding 87-bp fragments that span the CDR3 region. Sequencing of the amplicons was performed on the Illumina HiSeq platform. In the authors' own workflow: Synthetic template baselines were used to correct PCR bias computationally, reads within Hamming distance 2 were collapsed, and singletons that could not be merged were discarded. Reads were aligned against IMGT to assign V, D and J genes, CDR3 length and insertions or deletions at six rearrangement sites. Within each subset, clonotype counts were normalized to the number of sorted cells before true diversity and Gini coefficients were calculated with the tcR R package. Repertoire sharing was quantified using the overlap coefficient calculated on TCRB nucleotide sequences. The immuneACCESS repertoire file appears here via TCRdb, limited to in-frame rearrangements. These files lack a portion of the clones; in checked studies, under half of the deficit traces to unresolved V genes, and the cause of the others is not known. V, J and clone size are taken as reported in that table, and D and trimming were inferred from the DNA itself. Present in this sample are 140,000 or so clones, about 9.2% of which were seen just once. The ten top clones hold 0.55% to 0.85% of the sample.

Compared with germline, V lacks 5 bases and J lacks 14 bases; bases without a gene match: 14. The CDR3 spans 12 residues, from the cysteine through the phenylalanine. The read is trimmed to its CDR3 DNA, 36 bases read in frame from base 1. Per the germline V gene, SQVTM is the CDR1 and ANQGSEA is the CDR2. A single peripheral blood draw of about 116 mL on average was collected from each donor into heparinised tubes. Naive, central memory, regulatory and stem cell-like memory CD4+ T cells were sorted on a BD FACSAria II using a panel including CD45RO, CCR7, CD25, CD127, CD95 and CD27. All sorted populations exceeded 95% purity. PBMCs were separated immediately by Lymphoprep density gradient centrifugation and were stained directly, without being cultured. So that batch effects would be minimized, each experiment stained and sorted samples in pairs, pairing one healthy donor with one patient.

Material for sequencing was central memory CD4+ T cells from blood. The TCR comes from a man aged 18-30 years in good health. Rearrangement joined TRBV29-1 to TRBJ1-2, and 7 bases in between align with TRBD1. The DNA reads as follows: TGCAGCGTTCGAGAGGGGGCGCCCCCATATACCTTC. The encoded protein is CSVREGAPPYTF.